This entry lists 17 T cell receptor beta chains sequenced from one sample in a study of blood T cell repertoires in COVID-19. TCRdb's table, derived via immunoSEQ multiplex PCR, lists solely in-frame clones and lacks some. The repertoire includes under 200,000 clones, roughly 85% of them detected once, and around 20% sits in the top ten. The sequenced sample consisted of PBMCs or T cells enriched from blood (not recorded which). All receptors derive from a woman aged 65 to 85 in a cohort exposed to, infected with or recovered from COVID-19 (not recorded which).

The chain links TRBV18 to TRBJ1-6, with a possible D match to TRBD1 (5 bases). From germline, CDR1 is KGHSH and CDR2 LQKENI. The CDR3 is made up of 14 amino acids. V dropped 3 bases and J dropped 7 bases, with 10 bases sitting between them. CDR3 sequence: CASSPRVSNSPLHF. CDR3 DNA: TGTGCCAGCTCACCCAGGGTTTCAAATTCACCCCTCCACTTT.

V is TRBV6-5 and J is TRBJ1-1, with a weak D call TRBD1 (5 bases). Per the germline V gene, CDR1 is MNHEY and CDR2 is SVGAGI. The CDR3 runs 14 residues. Between the trimmed V and J ends, which lost 8 bases and 1 base, there was a span of 14 bases. DNA for the CDR3: TGTGCCAGCTGTCTCGACAGACGGAACACTGAAGCTTTCTTT. As protein: CASCLDRRNTEAFF.

The V call is TRBV6-2 or TRBV6-3, the J call TRBJ1-2; the D is unclear. There are 15 residues in the CDR3. Germline V lookup: CDR1 MNHEY, CDR2 SVGEGT. Trimming shortened V by 2 bases and J by 3 bases, and 13 bases separated the two germline ends. In DNA form, the CDR3 reads TGTGCCAGCAGTTACCGCCGAGATGGAGACTATGGCTACACCTTC. The encoded protein is CASSYRRDGDYGYTF.

This chain connects TRBV2 to TRBJ2-1; 8 nucleotides agree with TRBD1. CDR3 length: 15 residues. Germline CDR1 SNHLY, CDR2 FYNNEI. The V gene end was trimmed by 6 bases and the J gene end by 1 base; junction bases not matched to a gene: 5. CDR3 residues: CASRDRQGSYNEQFF. The CDR3 DNA reads TGTGCCAGCAGAGACCGACAGGGGTCCTACAATGAGCAGTTCTTC.

The chain combines TRBV29-1 with TRBJ2-3; 9 positions agree with TRBD2. Germline CDR1 reads SQVTM; CDR2 reads ANQGSEA. J lost 3 bases, V lost 7 bases, and 11 bases had no gene match. The CDR3 sequence is 15 residues long. In DNA, the CDR3 is TGCAGCGCCGCGGGAGGGCCGGGCACGACAGATACGCAGTATTTT. Protein: CSAAGGPGTTDTQYF.

This chain joins TRBV28 and TRBJ1-2; D is ambiguous. With 8 bases removed from V and 14 bases from J, the gap between germline ends came to 9 bases. Per germline, CDR1 MDHEN and CDR2 SYDVKM. The CDR3 is 8 residues long. The CDR3 DNA follows: TGTGCCAGCCCCCTTTATACCTTC. Protein: CASPLYTF.

The sample holds one count of this clone. The J gene is TRBJ2-2, the V gene TRBV7-3, with a tentative D call TRBD2 (6 bases). Trimming shortened V by 5 bases and J by 4 bases, and 14 bases separated the two germline ends. The CDR3 runs 15 residues. The germline V gene encodes CDR1 SGHTA and CDR2 FQGTGA. The CDR3 coding sequence is TGTGCCAGCAGCCCTCAGCCGGGAGCCACCGGGGAGCTGTTTTTT. Translated, it gives CASSPQPGATGELFF.

This clone has only one observation. The chain links TRBV28 to TRBJ2-7, with TRBD2 identical over 8 bases. Germline V gives CDR1 MDHEN, CDR2 SYDVKM. The CDR3 has 13 amino acids. V lost 3 bases to trimming and J lost 4 bases; unmatched junction nucleotides: 2. The CDR3 nucleotides are TGTGCCAGCAGTTTGGGACTAGGGTACGAGCAGTACTTC. This codes for CASSLGLGYEQYF.

This chain joins TRBV7-9 and TRBJ2-1; 12 nucleotides agree with TRBD2. V lost 1 base and J lost 6; bases outside the gene matches: 10. The CDR3 is made up of 18 amino acids. Germline V gives CDR1 SEHNR, CDR2 FQNEAQ (reference sequence). The CDR3 spells CASSLGVTSGRMSNEQFF. The CDR3, as DNA: TGTGCCAGCAGCTTAGGCGTGACTAGCGGGAGAATGAGCAATGAGCAGTTCTTC.

The chain is built from TRBV28 and TRBJ1-1, with no clear D. Trimming pared 3 bases from V and 0 bases from J, leaving 8 bases between. Germline V gene lookup returns CDR1 MDHEN and CDR2 SYDVKM. The CDR3 is 14 amino acids. The CDR3 loop is CASSFGQMNTEAFF. CDR3 DNA: TGTGCCAGCAGTTTTGGGCAGATGAACACTGAAGCTTTCTTT. Supplemented by reference TRBV28 and TRBJ1-1, the full variable domain reads DVKVTQSSRYLVKRTGEKVFLECVQDMDHENMFWYRQDPGLGLRLIYFSYDVKMKEKGDIPEGYSVSREKKERFSLILESASTNQTSMYLCASSFGQMNTEAFFGQGTRLTVV.

Only a few counts were recorded for this clone. This rearrangement joins TRBV7-2 to TRBJ2-3; 9 nucleotides align to TRBD1. CDR1 and CDR2 from the germline V gene are SGHTA and FQGNSA. Losses at the gene ends were 4 bases for V and 6 bases for J; bases not matched to a gene: 5. There are 14 residues in the CDR3. CDR3 DNA sequence: TGTGCCAGCAGCTATACAGGGGGCGGGGATACGCAGTATTTT. It codes for CASSYTGGGDTQYF.

This clone was detected a few times. This sequence joins TRBV4-2 and TRBJ1-5, with D possibly TRBD1 on 5 matching bases. Per the germline V gene, CDR1 is LGHNA and CDR2 is YNFKEQ. The ends were cut back, 5 bases at V and 5 bases at J, with 13 bases in the middle. The CDR3 loop spans 14 amino acids. The CDR3 nucleotides read TGTGCCAGCAGCGCTGGAGGAGGGGATCAGCCCCAGCATTTT. Amino acids: CASSAGGGDQPQHF.

The chain combines TRBV3-1 (or the pseudogene TRBV3-2) with TRBJ2-2; D not resolved. The CDR3 is 12 residues long. Deletions cut 4 bases from V and 5 bases from J, with 5 bases between. CDR1 and CDR2 from the germline V gene are LGHDT and YNNKEL (reference sequence). In nucleotides, the CDR3 is TGTGCCAGCAGCCTTATAACCGGGGAGCTGTTTTTT. It translates to CASSLITGELFF.

The chain employs TRBV11-1 and TRBJ2-7; 11 nucleotides agree with TRBD2. Germline V gene sequence: CDR1 SGHAT, CDR2 FQDESV (reference sequence). With V trimmed by 4 bases and J by 7 bases, 9 bases remained unmatched. The CDR3 is 15 amino acids. CDR3 DNA: TGTGCCAGCAGCTCCGGACTAGCGGGTTTATGGGAGCAGTACTTC. This sequence encodes CASSSGLAGLWEQYF.

The gene calls are TRBV4-2 and TRBJ1-2; D might be TRBD1 (5 bases). The V gene lost 3 bases and the J gene lost 11 bases, with 10 bases spanning the gap. Germline V gene data show CDR1 as LGHNA and CDR2 as YNFKEQ. This CDR3 comprises 11 residues. DNA of the CDR3: TGTGCCAGCAGCCAGGAAGACAGTTACACCTTC. Its protein is CASSQEDSYTF.

The chain employs TRBV4-1 and TRBJ1-3; tentative D call: TRBD1 (5 bases). Germline assignment: CDR1 MGHRA and CDR2 YSYEKL. CDR3 size: 16 residues. V lost 6 bases, J lost 0 bases, and 15 bases lay in between. CDR3 residues: CASSRRDSHSGNTIYF. CDR3 sequence (DNA): TGCGCCAGCAGTCGCAGGGATAGTCACTCTGGAAACACCATATATTTT.

This chain uses TRBV5-1 with TRBJ1-1; the D gene is possibly TRBD1 (6 bases). CDR3 size: 15 residues. Trimming pared 4 bases from V and 0 bases from J, leaving 13 bases between. In germline, CDR1 is SGHRS, CDR2 YFSETQ. The CDR3 spells CASSTGYSMNTEAFF. The CDR3 region has the DNA TGCGCCAGCAGCACAGGGTATTCCATGAACACTGAAGCTTTCTTT.